This T cell receptor beta chain came from a study of TIL therapy for anti-PD-1-resistant metastatic lung cancer. Study details: Patients had a median age of approximately 56 years (range about 35-85). Most patients had lung adenocarcinoma; a handful of tumors were EGFR-mutant, two ALK-rearranged; half smoked currently or formerly. Overall study findings and caveats: Patients were highly selected, enriched for treatment-naive, never-smoker and oncogene-addicted cases.

Time point reported: pre-treatment sample, taken before nivolumab and TIL therapy. The immunoSEQ assay was v3. Libraries were sequenced to around 2 million read pairs (survey) or roughly 5-6.5 million (deep). Clones were read by immunoSEQ multiplex PCR, and TCRdb kept only the in-frame ones, dropping some. The sample yields some 20,000 clones, 75% to 80% seen once. Germline V CDR1 and CDR2: MNHEY, SMNVEV (reference sequence). There are 11 residues in the CDR3. V lost 8 bases and J 5 bases, leaving 7 bases between the germline ends. This clone was detected only a few times. The antigen remains undetermined.

Sequencing used blood, obtained at baseline. The chain employs TRBV27 and TRBJ2-1; D remains unclear. The TCR was taken from a person between 25 and 79 years old with non-small cell lung cancer. The CDR3 region has the DNA TGTGCCAGCGGACCAAACAATGAGCAGTTCTTC. Its protein is CASGPNNEQFF.